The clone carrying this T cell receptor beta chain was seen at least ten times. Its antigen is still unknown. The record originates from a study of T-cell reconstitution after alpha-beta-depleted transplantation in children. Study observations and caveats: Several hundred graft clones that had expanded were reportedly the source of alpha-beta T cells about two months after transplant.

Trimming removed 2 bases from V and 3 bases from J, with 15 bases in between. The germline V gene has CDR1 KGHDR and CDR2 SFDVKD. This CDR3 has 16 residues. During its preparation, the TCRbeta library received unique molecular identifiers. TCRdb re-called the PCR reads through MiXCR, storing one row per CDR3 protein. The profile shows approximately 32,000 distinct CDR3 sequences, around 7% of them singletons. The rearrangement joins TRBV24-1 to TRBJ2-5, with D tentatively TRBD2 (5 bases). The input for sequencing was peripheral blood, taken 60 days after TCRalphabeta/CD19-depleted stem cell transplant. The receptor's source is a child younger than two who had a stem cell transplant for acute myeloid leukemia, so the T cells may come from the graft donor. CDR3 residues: CATSDYREGEEETQYF. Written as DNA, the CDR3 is TGTGCCACCAGTGATTACAGAGAGGGAGAGGAAGAGACCCAGTACTTC.